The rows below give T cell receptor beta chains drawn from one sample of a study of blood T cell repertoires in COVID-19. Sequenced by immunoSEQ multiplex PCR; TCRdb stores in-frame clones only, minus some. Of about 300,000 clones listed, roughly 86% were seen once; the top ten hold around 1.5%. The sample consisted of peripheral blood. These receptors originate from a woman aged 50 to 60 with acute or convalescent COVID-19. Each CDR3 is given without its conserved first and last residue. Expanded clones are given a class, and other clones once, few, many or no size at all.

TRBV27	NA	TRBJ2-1	ASSPGSFGDEQF
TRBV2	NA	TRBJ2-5	AGDRGRGETQY
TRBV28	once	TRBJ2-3	ASSVREDTQY
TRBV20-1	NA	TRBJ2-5	SATDMETQY
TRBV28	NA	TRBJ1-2	AIALYLLQGHGYT
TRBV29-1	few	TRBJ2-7	SVAGGAYEQY
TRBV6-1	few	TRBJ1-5	ASSEGWGQVNQPQH
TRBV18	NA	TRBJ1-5	ASSSTGYVQPQH
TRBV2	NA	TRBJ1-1	ASSTTGNTEAF
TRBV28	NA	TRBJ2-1	ASSLSSDTLNNEQF
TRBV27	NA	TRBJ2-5	ASGTHREGIETQY
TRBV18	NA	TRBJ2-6	ASSPINGQAFSGANVLT
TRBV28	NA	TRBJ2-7	ASTGTGSSYEQY